This T cell receptor (beta chain) was retrieved from a study of blood T cell repertoires in COVID-19. Study-wide context: From T cells, B-cell-depleted T cells, or PBMCs came the material, which was cDNA or gDNA.

There are 14 residues in the CDR3. V was clipped by 5 bases and J by 3 bases, with 13 bases between them. Germline values: CDR1 LNHNV, CDR2 YYDKDF (reference sequence). TCRdb's copy holds only in-frame clones and misses some; the assay was immunoSEQ multiplex PCR. The data contain around 220,000 clones, 70% to 90% of them singletons. This sequence joins TRBV15 and TRBJ1-2; D unclear. The sequenced material came from peripheral blood. This TCR came from a man aged 18 to 29 with active or convalescent COVID-19. As DNA, the CDR3 is TGTGCCACCAGCCGGACTCTCGGCGACTATGGCTACACCTTC. Translating gives CATSRTLGDYGYTF. The full variable domain, completed using reference TRBV15 and TRBJ1-2, is DAMVIQNPRYQVTQFGKPVTLSCSQTLNHNVMYWYQQKSSQAPKLLFHYYDKDFNNEADTPDNFQSRRPNTSFCFLDIRSPGLGDTAMYLCATSRTLGDYGYTFGSGTRLTVV.